Following are 4 T cell receptor beta chains from one sample sequenced in a study of control samples from healthy donors and cancer patients. The protocol was immunoSEQ multiplex PCR, while the TCRdb copy is restricted to in-frame clones and leaves out a portion. The sample comprises 80,000 or so clones, roughly 92% of which are singletons, and around 6% rests with the top ten. The sequenced sample was blood. Source of these receptors: a woman aged 60 to 75 in good health.

The chain carries TRBV5-1 and TRBJ1-1; no firm D call. From germline, CDR1 is SGHRS and CDR2 YFSETQ. This CDR3 is 15 amino acids long. V shed 0 bases and J shed 0 bases, with 9 bases lying between them. CDR3 loop: CASSLAGRLNTEAFF. In DNA, the CDR3 is TGCGCCAGCAGCTTGGCAGGACGGTTGAACACTGAAGCTTTCTTT.

The chain joins TRBV6-6 to TRBJ2-3; D is unclear. CDR3 length: 12 amino acids. The germline V gene has CDR1 MNHNY and CDR2 SVGAGI (reference sequence). V was trimmed by 6 bases and J by 5 bases, leaving 9 bases between them. CDR3 protein: CASSPNLDTQYF. CDR3 coding DNA: TGTGCCAGCAGCCCCAATCTAGATACGCAGTATTTT.

The genes are TRBV28 and TRBJ2-3; the D gene is possibly TRBD2 (5 bases). V gave up 2 bases and J gave up 4 bases, with 10 bases separating them. The CDR3 sequence is 14 residues long. Germline assignment: CDR1 MDHEN and CDR2 SYDVKM. CDR3 DNA sequence: TGTGCCAGCAGTTTAGCGGGTCATCCAGATACGCAGTATTTT. Protein product: CASSLAGHPDTQYF.

This clone was counted once. The rearrangement uses TRBV10-2 and TRBJ1-1; D gene uncertain. Trimming pared 3 bases from V and 0 bases from J, leaving 8 bases between. CDR1 is WSHSY, CDR2 SAAADI, per germline. The CDR3 loop spans 14 amino acids. This CDR3 reads CASSETSMNTEAFF. CDR3 in DNA: TGCGCCAGCAGTGAAACCAGCATGAACACTGAAGCTTTCTTT.